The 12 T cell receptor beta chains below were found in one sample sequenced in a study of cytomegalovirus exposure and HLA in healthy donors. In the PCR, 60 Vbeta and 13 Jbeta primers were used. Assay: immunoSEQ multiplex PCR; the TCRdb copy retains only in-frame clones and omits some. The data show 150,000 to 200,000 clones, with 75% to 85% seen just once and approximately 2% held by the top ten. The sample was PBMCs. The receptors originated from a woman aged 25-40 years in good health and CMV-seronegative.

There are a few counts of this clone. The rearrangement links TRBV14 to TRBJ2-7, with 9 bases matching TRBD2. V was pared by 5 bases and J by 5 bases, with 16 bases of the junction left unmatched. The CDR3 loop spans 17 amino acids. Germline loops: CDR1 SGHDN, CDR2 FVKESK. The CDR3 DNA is TGTGCCAGCAGCGCGGGGGGGCCCATGGGGTCCTTCCACGAGCAGTACTTC. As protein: CASSAGGPMGSFHEQYF.

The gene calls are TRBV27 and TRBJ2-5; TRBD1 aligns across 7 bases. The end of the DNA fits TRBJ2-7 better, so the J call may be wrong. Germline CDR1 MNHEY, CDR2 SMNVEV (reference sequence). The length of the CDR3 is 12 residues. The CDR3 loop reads CATRSRGPEQYF. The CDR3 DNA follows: TGTGCCACCAGGTCTAGGGGGCCCGAGCAGTACTTC.

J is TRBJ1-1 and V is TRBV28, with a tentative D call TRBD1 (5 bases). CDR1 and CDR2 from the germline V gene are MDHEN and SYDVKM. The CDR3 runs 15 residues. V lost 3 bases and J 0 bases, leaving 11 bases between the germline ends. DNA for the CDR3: TGTGCCAGCAGTTTGGGGCAGGGAATGAACACTGAAGCTTTCTTT. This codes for CASSLGQGMNTEAFF.

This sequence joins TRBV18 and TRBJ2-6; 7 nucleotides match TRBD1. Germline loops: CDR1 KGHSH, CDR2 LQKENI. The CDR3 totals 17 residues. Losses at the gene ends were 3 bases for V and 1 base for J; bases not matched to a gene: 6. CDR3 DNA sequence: TGTGCCAGCTCACCGGGACAGCCGAGATCTGGGGCCAACGTCCTGACTTTC. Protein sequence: CASSPGQPRSGANVLTF.

CDR3 in DNA: TGTGCCGGCCACAGGACAGGTCAAGAGACCCAGTACTTC. Residues: CAGHRTGQETQYF. The chain joins TRBV2 to TRBJ2-5; 7 nucleotides line up with TRBD1. V gave up 11 bases and J gave up 2 bases; unmatched junction bases: 8. Germline V gene sequence: CDR1 SNHLY, CDR2 FYNNEI. The CDR3 runs to 13 residues.

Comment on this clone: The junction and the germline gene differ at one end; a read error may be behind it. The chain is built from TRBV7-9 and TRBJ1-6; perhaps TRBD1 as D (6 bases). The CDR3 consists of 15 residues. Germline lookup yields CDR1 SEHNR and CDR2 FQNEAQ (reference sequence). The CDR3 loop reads CSSSLARGPVSPLHF. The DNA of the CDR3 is TGTTCCAGCAGCTTAGCCAGGGGCCCGGTCTCACCCCTCCACTTT.

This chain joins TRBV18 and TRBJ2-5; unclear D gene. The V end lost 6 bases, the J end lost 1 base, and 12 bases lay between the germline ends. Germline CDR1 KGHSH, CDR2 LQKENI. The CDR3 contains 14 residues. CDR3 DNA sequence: TGTGCCAGCTCGTCTATTAAAGCCCAAGAGACCCAGTACTTC. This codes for CASSSIKAQETQYF.

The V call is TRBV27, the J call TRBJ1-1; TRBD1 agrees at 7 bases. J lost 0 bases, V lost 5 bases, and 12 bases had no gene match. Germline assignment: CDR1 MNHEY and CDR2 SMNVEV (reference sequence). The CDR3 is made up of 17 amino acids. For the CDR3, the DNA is TGTGCCAGCAGTACCATTGCAGGGGGGAGTCTGAACACTGAAGCTTTCTTT. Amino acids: CASSTIAGGSLNTEAFF.

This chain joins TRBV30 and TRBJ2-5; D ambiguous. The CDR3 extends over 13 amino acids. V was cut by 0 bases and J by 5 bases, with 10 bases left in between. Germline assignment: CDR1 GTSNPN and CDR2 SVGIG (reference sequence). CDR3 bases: TGTGCCTGGAGTGTGGTGGCCGGGGAGACCCAGTACTTC. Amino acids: CAWSVVAGETQYF.

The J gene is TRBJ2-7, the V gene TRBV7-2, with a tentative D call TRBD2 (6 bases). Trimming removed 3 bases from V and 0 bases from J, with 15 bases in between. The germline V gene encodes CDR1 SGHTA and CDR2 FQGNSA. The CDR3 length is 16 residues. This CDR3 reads CASSFETRTSSYEQYF. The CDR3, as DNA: TGTGCCAGCAGCTTTGAGACTAGAACGAGCTCCTACGAGCAGTACTTC.

This CDR3 reads CASSWGETEAFF. The CDR3 region has the DNA TGTGCCAGCAGTTGGGGGGAGACTGAAGCTTTCTTT. The V and J genes are TRBV28 and TRBJ1-1; a weak D match, TRBD1 (5 bases). This CDR3 is built from 12 residues. Germline CDR1 MDHEN, CDR2 SYDVKM. V was cut by 4 bases and J by 5 bases, with 8 bases left in between.

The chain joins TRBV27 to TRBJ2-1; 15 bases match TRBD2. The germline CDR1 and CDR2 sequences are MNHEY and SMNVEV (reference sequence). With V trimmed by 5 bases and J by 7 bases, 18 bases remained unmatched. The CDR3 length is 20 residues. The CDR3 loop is CASSPPRGTSGGFPGNEQFF. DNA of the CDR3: TGTGCCAGCAGTCCCCCGCGTGGGACTAGCGGGGGGTTCCCTGGGAATGAGCAGTTCTTC.